This TCR beta chain was observed in a study of human T cells and chemical hapten exposure. As for the study in general: The upper back received 0.01% DPC by patch testing, with results read at 6 days.

The germline V gene encodes CDR1 DFQATT and CDR2 SNEGSKA (reference sequence). V was trimmed by 3 bases and J by 5 bases, leaving 8 bases between them. The CDR3 is made up of 13 amino acids. As handled by the study authors: The median was around 89,000 TCRs per sample, ranging roughly 20,000 to 690,600. TCRdb independently ran MiXCR on the RACE reads; one entry per CDR3 protein. In this record, the V and J calls reflect TCRdb's handling and not the investigators' own analysis. The sample comprises 90,000 to 110,000 distinct CDR3 sequences, about a tenth of which are singletons, and around 3% rests with the top ten. Regarding time point: patch test 2, 6 weeks after DPC sensitization. Specified treatment: therapeutic diphenylcyclopropenone sensitization with weekly scalp DPC. At patch-test visits, sampling came before the patch test. People who gave samples had alopecia, were 18 to 70 years old, and were suitable for DPC.

The sample was whole blood, taken in connection with sensitization to the hapten diphenylcyclopropenone (DPC). The V and J genes are TRBV20-1 and TRBJ1-6; weak D call: TRBD1 (5 bases). The sequence was collected from a woman in her thirties or forties with alopecia areata. Some clones in this sample may be carry-over from other donors' samples. The CDR3 DNA sequence: TGCAGTGCTAGGTGGGGGAATAATTCACCCCTCCACTTT. Translated, it gives CSARWGNNSPLHF.